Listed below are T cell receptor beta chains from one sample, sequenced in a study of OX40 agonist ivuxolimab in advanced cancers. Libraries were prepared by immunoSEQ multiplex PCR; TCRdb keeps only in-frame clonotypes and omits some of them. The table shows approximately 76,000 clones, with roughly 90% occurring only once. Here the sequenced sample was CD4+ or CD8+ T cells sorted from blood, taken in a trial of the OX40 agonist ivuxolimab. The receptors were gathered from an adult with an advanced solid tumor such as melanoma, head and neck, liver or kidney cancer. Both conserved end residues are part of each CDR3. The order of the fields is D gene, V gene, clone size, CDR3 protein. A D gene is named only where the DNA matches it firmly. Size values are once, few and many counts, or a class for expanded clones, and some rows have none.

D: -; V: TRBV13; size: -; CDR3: CASSSGGSGYTF
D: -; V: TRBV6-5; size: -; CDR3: CASSYSRGGTEQYF
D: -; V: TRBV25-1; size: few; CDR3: CASSDHWGTEAFF
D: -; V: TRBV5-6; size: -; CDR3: CASSSILTSSPLHF
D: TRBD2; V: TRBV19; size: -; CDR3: CASGERGGLDEQFF
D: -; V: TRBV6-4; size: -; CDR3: CASSDSYWGHNEQFF
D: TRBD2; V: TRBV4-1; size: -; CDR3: CASSQGTSGGPYNEQFF
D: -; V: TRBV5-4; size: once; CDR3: CAYNEQFF
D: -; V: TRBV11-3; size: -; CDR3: CASSSTGQGEAFF
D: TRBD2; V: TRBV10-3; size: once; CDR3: CAISEELAGESSYEQYF
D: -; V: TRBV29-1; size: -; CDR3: CSVFGDKGYNEQFF
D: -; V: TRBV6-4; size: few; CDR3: CASSSSSSTDTQYF
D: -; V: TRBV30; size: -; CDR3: CAWSVLGRGSIHF
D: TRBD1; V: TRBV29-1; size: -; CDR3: CSVRTGSGEQYF
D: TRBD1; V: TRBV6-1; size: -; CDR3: CASSEKGADTQYF
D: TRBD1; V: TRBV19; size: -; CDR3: CASSSGQGAYEQYF
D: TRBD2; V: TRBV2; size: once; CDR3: CASRLTSGFADTQYF
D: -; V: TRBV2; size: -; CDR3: CASTPGPYSYEQYF
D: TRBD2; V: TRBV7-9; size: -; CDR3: CASSLDSAGLGYNEQFF
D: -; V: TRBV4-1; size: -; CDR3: CASSQRLGGGYGYTF
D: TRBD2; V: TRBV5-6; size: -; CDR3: CASSWGTSGGQETQYF
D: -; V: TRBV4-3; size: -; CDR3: CASSRLWRGPIQETQYF
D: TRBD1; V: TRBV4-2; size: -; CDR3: CASSPRTGWNEQFF
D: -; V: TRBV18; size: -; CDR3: CASSPGGVGGNSPLHF
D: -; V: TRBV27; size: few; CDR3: CASSLSGGGPSPLHF
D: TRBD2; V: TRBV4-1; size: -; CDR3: CASSQDSPGLAYNEQFF
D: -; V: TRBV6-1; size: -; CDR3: CASGPSAGSEKLFF
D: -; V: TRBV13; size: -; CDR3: CASSPRESVTYNEQFF